The entry below describes one T cell receptor (beta chain). The antigen remains unidentified. These data are taken from a study of early T cells in non-severe SARS-CoV-2 infection. Findings and caveats of the study: A preference for anti-spike CD8 responses marked VDJdb matching, which missed private and CD4 specificities.

The CDR3 sequence is 15 residues long. The junction had 9 bases not matched to a gene; V was cut back by 4 bases and J by 6 bases. Per germline, CDR1 SGDLS and CDR2 YYNGEE. TCRdb re-analysed the 5' RACE reads in MiXCR, keeping a single row per CDR3 protein. The table lists tens of thousands of distinct CDR3 sequences, about 14% of them singletons. J is TRBJ2-1 and V is TRBV9; 8 bases map to TRBD2. The sequenced material came from whole blood. The clonotype originates from an adult who was a healthcare worker with PCR-confirmed SARS-CoV-2 infection or an uninfected control (not recorded which). Written as DNA, the CDR3 is TGTGCCAGCAGCCCAGTAGCGGGGAGGGCCAATGAGCAGTTCTTC. Translated, it gives CASSPVAGRANEQFF.